The clone carrying this T cell receptor beta chain appeared many times. Antigen specificity is unknown. The sample belongs to a study of T cells in Graves' hyperthyroidism and ophthalmopathy. Study background: Peripheral blood specimens were obtained at initial diagnosis, prior to any treatment.

Trimming cost V 6 bases and J 8 bases, with 21 bases left between them. The germline V gene has CDR1 DFQATT and CDR2 SNEGSKA (reference sequence). The CDR3 covers 14 residues. Study outcomes and limitations: Separation of ophthalmopathy from stable hyperthyroidism was achieved by a 13 V-J model. Most thyroid clonotypes with frequency above 0.001 were detected in blood.

The investigators amplified TCR beta CDR3 regions from RNA transcripts. First-round RT-PCR with HTBI primers amplified the TCR CDR3 region. TCRdb independently ran MiXCR on the multiplex PCR reads; one entry per CDR3 protein. The sample holds some 570,000 distinct CDR3 sequences, approximately 17% seen once. Source material for PBMCs was 10 ml fresh peripheral blood. Material for sequencing was blood. The sequence derives from a woman aged 18-35 years with Graves' ophthalmopathy. V usage is TRBV20-1 and J usage is TRBJ2-3; D uncertain. CDR3 coding DNA: TGCAGTGCCCCCCTTGGTGGAGTTCGCGGTACGCAGTATTTT. Translation gives CSAPLGGVRGTQYF.